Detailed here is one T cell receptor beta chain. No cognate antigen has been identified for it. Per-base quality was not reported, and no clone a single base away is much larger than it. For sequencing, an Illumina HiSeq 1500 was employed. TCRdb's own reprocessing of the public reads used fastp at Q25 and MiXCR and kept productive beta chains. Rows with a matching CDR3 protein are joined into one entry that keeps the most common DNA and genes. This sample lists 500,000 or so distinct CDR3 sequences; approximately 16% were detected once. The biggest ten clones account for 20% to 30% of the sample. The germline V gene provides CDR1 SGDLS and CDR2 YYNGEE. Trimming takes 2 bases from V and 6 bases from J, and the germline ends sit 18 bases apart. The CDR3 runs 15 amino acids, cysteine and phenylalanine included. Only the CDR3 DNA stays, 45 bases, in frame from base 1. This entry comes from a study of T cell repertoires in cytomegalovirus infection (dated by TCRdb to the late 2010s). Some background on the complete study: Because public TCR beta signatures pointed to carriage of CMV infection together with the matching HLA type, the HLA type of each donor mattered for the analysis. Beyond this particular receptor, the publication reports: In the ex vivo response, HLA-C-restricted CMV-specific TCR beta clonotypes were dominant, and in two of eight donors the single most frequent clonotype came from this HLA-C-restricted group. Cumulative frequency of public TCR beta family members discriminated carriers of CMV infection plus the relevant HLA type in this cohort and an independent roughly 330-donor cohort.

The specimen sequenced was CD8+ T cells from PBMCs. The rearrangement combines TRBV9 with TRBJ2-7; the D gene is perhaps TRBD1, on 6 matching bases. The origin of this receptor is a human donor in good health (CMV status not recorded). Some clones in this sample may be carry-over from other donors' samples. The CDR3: CASSVGAVYSAEQYF. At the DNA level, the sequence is TGTGCCAGCAGCGTGGGGGCGGTATACTCTGCCGAGCAGTACTTC. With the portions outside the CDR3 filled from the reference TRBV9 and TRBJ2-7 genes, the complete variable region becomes DSGVTQTPKHLITATGQRVTLRCSPRSGDLSVYWYQQSLDQGLQFLIQYYNGEERAKGNILERFSAQQFPDLHSELNLSSLELGDSALYFCASSVGAVYSAEQYFGPGTRLTVT.